This record covers a single T cell receptor (beta chain). Though nominally healthy at sampling, donors likely had unrecorded immune exposures. V lost 4 bases and J 4 bases, leaving 16 bases between the germline ends. The CDR3 spans 14 residues. Germline V CDR1 and CDR2: SQVTM, ANQGSEA. This entry comes from a study of cytomegalovirus exposure and HLA in healthy donors. PCR was performed using 60 Vbeta and 13 Jbeta primers. Some clones are missing from TCRdb's copy, which holds only in-frame ones; the method was immunoSEQ multiplex PCR. The data show 200,000 or so clones, roughly 80% seen once. The chain recombines TRBV29-1 with TRBJ1-2; the D is unclear. The receptor comes from a man aged 25 to 40 in good health and CMV-seronegative. The sample consisted of PBMCs. CDR3 sequence: CSVAGEGPSYGYTF. The CDR3 nucleotides read TGCAGCGTTGCCGGGGAGGGCCCTTCCTATGGCTACACCTTC.